This T cell receptor (beta chain) was sequenced during a study of regulatory T cells in long-lasting Graves disease. To note about this clonotype: Its specificity is unknown.

Findings of the study overall: What was studied was peripheral blood only, and not thyroid tissue.

Time point given: newly diagnosed GD, antithyroid drugs for less than 3 months. Making the TCR library involved RNA that had been extracted from PBMCs. According to the study, TCR beta libraries were built with iRepertoire HTBI primers and CDR3-region Arm-PCR. TCRdb reprocessed the multiplex PCR reads with MiXCR, giving one entry per CDR3 protein. The sample holds a few hundred thousand distinct CDR3 sequences, 15% to 20% seen once. Sequences were derived from peripheral blood mononuclear cells (PBMCs), sampled at new diagnosis, from a patient treated with antithyroid drugs. This TCR came from a female donor with Graves disease.

The CDR3 nucleotides are TGTGCCAGCTCACCTCGTAGGAGTGATTCTGGAAACACCATATATTTT. Translating gives CASSPRRSDSGNTIYF. The V gene is TRBV18, the J gene TRBJ1-3, with unresolved D. V lost 3 bases, J lost 1 base, and 13 bases lay in between. The CDR3 extends over 16 amino acids. In germline, CDR1 is KGHSH, CDR2 LQKENI.